The 24 T cell receptor beta chains listed next were all sequenced from one sample in a study of vaccination and CD4 T cells after COVID-19. The treatment here: roughly 10-day PBMC culture with coronavirus spike peptide pools or control peptides (ViraFEST assay). These TCRs are of unknown antigen specificity. Sequenced with the Oncomine TCR Beta short-read assay was DNA taken from cultured CD4+ T cells. TCRdb used MiXCR to reprocess the PCR reads, holding one entry per CDR3 protein. The table has approximately 20,000 distinct CDR3 sequences, roughly half seen once; the top ten hold around 10%. Sequencing was done on a sample of CD4+ T cells from blood, cultured in vitro. These TCRs come from a human donor who had recovered from COVID-19.

The chain uses TRBV20-1 and TRBJ2-1; possible D gene TRBD2, 5 bases. V lost 0 bases to trimming and J lost 5 bases, with 26 bases between them. The V gene's germline CDR1 is DFQATT and CDR2 SNEGSKA (reference sequence). This CDR3 comprises 19 residues. DNA of the CDR3: TGCAGTGCTAGAGATCTATCCGGGTGGGAGTACTTCACCGACAATGAGCAGTTCTTC. Amino acid sequence: CSARDLSGWEYFTDNEQFF.

This clonotype was counted between two and nine times. This chain uses TRBV20-1 with TRBJ2-5; 7 positions match TRBD1. This CDR3 comprises 13 residues. The germline V gene has CDR1 DFQATT and CDR2 SNEGSKA (reference sequence). J was trimmed by 2 bases and V by 6 bases; bases with no gene match: 6. The CDR3 reads CSATRDRQETQYF. In nucleotides, the CDR3 is TGCAGTGCCACCCGGGACAGACAAGAGACCCAGTACTTC.

V usage is TRBV6-2 or TRBV6-3 and J usage is TRBJ1-5; D unclear. Trimming shortened V by 3 bases and J by 5 bases, and 8 bases separated the two germline ends. Germline-derived CDR1 and CDR2 are MNHEY and SVGEGT. This CDR3 spans 13 amino acids. For the CDR3, the DNA is TGTGCCAGCAGTTATTCTAGGGATCAGCCCCAGCATTTT. Residues: CASSYSRDQPQHF.

The table lists this clonotype with a few counts. J is TRBJ1-2 and V is TRBV19; D is uncertain. The CDR3 totals 17 residues. Germline V gene sequence: CDR1 LNHDA, CDR2 SQIVND (reference sequence). With 0 bases removed from V and 8 bases from J, the gap between germline ends came to 22 bases. CDR3 bases: TGTGCCAGTAGTATAGACGAGTGGGCATCCCACCGTCCCGGCTACACCTTC. This sequence encodes CASSIDEWASHRPGYTF.

The chain employs TRBV19 and TRBJ1-1; D remains unclear. V was clipped by 6 bases and J by 1 base, with 18 bases between them. There are 16 residues in the CDR3. The germline V gene has CDR1 LNHDA and CDR2 SQIVND (reference sequence). The CDR3 loop reads CASRIWREGPNTEAFF. The CDR3 nucleotides read TGTGCCAGTAGAATATGGCGTGAGGGTCCGAACACTGAAGCTTTCTTT. Supplemented by reference TRBV19 and TRBJ1-1, the full variable domain reads DGGITQSPKYLFRKEGQNVTLSCEQNLNHDAMYWYRQDPGQGLRLIYYSQIVNDFQKGDIAEGYSVSREKKESFPLTVTSAQKNPTAFYLCASRIWREGPNTEAFFGQGTRLTVV.

This chain connects TRBV12-3 or TRBV12-4 to TRBJ1-5, with D perhaps matching TRBD1 (5 bases). The CDR3 totals 16 residues. The V gene lost 7 bases and the J gene lost 4 bases, with 20 bases spanning the gap. The CDR3 region has the DNA TGTGCCAGCACCCGGGGGGGTGGATCCCGAAATCAGCCCCAGCATTTT. Its translation: CASTRGGGSRNQPQHF.

This sequence joins TRBV7-9 and TRBJ2-3; D perhaps matches TRBD1 (5 bases). Germline V gene lookup returns CDR1 SEHNR and CDR2 FQNEAQ (reference sequence). The V end lost 0 bases, the J end lost 5 bases, and 21 bases lay between the germline ends. The CDR3 has 18 residues. CDR3: CASSLARLDRSFGDTQYF. The CDR3 region has the DNA TGTGCCAGCAGCTTAGCGCGGTTAGACAGAAGCTTTGGAGATACGCAGTATTTT.

The chain couples TRBV20-1 to TRBJ2-5; unclear D gene. The CDR3 sequence is 13 residues long. In germline, CDR1 is DFQATT, CDR2 SNEGSKA (reference sequence). Trimming removed 5 bases from V and 0 bases from J, with 10 bases in between. The CDR3 DNA reads TGCAGTGCTCCGAACCCCAACCAAGAGACCCAGTACTTC. This encodes CSAPNPNQETQYF.

The V and J genes are TRBV19 and TRBJ2-2; 9 bases line up with TRBD1. The length of the CDR3 is 16 residues. Unmatched junction bases numbered 4, after V lost 5 bases and J lost 0 bases. Germline CDR1 is LNHDA and CDR2 is SQIVND (reference sequence). CDR3: CASSDRDRANTGELFF. CDR3 in DNA: TGTGCCAGTAGTGACCGGGACAGGGCGAACACCGGGGAGCTGTTTTTT.

The chain links TRBV6-1 to TRBJ2-3; TRBD1 or TRBD2 may be the D gene (6 bases each). Germline V gene data show CDR1 as MNHNS and CDR2 as SASEGT. CDR3 length equals 17 residues. With 5 bases removed from V and 4 bases from J, the gap between germline ends came to 22 bases. CDR3 sequence: CASSRGIGPQGPDTQYF. DNA for the CDR3: TGTGCCAGCAGTCGGGGGATTGGGCCTCAGGGGCCAGATACGCAGTATTTT.

In this sample, this clonotype turned up a few times. The rearrangement links TRBV6-1 to TRBJ2-3; 7 bases are shared with TRBD2. Germline V gene sequence: CDR1 MNHNS, CDR2 SASEGT. CDR3 length: 14 residues. V lost 5 bases and J lost 2; bases outside the gene matches: 4. CDR3 sequence (DNA): TGTGCCAGCAGTAGAGCGGGGTACACAGATACGCAGTATTTT. Encoded protein: CASSRAGYTDTQYF.

This clonotype has more than one count but fewer than ten. This chain joins TRBV7-2 and TRBJ2-7; 7 positions match TRBD2. CDR1 and CDR2 (germline): SGHTA, FQGNSA. V was pared by 5 bases and J by 5 bases, with 12 bases of the junction left unmatched. This CDR3 has 15 amino acids. The CDR3 sequence: CASSQRAGRFHEQYF. As DNA, the CDR3 is TGTGCCAGCAGCCAAAGAGCGGGAAGGTTCCACGAGCAGTACTTC.

The V call is TRBV20-1, the J call TRBJ2-4; D is possibly TRBD1 (6 bases). V was cut by 7 bases and J by 3 bases, with 22 bases left in between. Germline values: CDR1 DFQATT, CDR2 SNEGSKA (reference sequence). The CDR3 is made up of 16 amino acids. The CDR3 DNA follows: TGCAGTGGGGGCAGGGGCCTCCACAATGACAAAAACATTCAGTACTTC. Residues: CSGGRGLHNDKNIQYF.

In its sample, this clonotype was seen a few times. The J gene is TRBJ1-5, the V gene TRBV20-1; a possible D gene is TRBD1 (5 bases). V shed 6 bases and J shed 3 bases, with 18 bases lying between them. Germline lookup yields CDR1 DFQATT and CDR2 SNEGSKA (reference sequence). The CDR3 length is 15 residues. CDR3 nucleotides: TGCAGTGCGCCAATTTTGGGACTTTTCAATCAGCCCCAGCATTTT. It yields the protein CSAPILGLFNQPQHF.

This chain connects TRBV20-1 to TRBJ1-6; the D is unclear. Deletions cut 5 bases from V and 7 bases from J, with 18 bases between. The CDR3 contains 15 residues. CDR1 and CDR2 (germline): DFQATT, SNEGSKA (reference sequence). CDR3 nucleotides: TGCAGTGCTCCTCTTGTGAGGGCGGACAATTCACCCCTCCACTTT. This translates into CSAPLVRADNSPLHF.

The genes are TRBV29-1 and TRBJ2-7, with 8 nucleotides matching TRBD1. The germline V gene has CDR1 SQVTM and CDR2 ANQGSEA. This CDR3 contains 13 residues. J gave up 5 bases and V 6 bases, and 9 bases lay outside the gene matches. The CDR3 DNA follows: TGCAGCGTGGGCTTAGACAGGGGTCACGAGCAGTACTTC. This encodes CSVGLDRGHEQYF.

CDR3 protein: CASSLALGEETQYF. CDR3 in DNA: TGTGCCAGCAGCTTAGCGCTAGGTGAAGAGACCCAGTACTTC. The chain links TRBV7-6 to TRBJ2-5, with D unclear. Trimming shortened V by 0 bases and J by 3 bases, and 8 bases separated the two germline ends. The germline gives CDR1 SGHVS, CDR2 FNYEAQ. The CDR3 spans 14 residues. Together with reference TRBV7-6 and TRBJ2-5, the CDR3 gives the full variable domain: GAGVSQSPRYKVTKRGQDVALRCDPISGHVSLYWYRQALGQGPEFLTYFNYEAQQDKSGLPNDRFSAERPEGSISTLTIQRTEQRDSAMYRCASSLALGEETQYFGPGTRLLVL.

The chain employs TRBV5-1 and TRBJ1-1; D not resolved. Trimming removed 2 bases at V and 1 base at J, with 9 bases between. This CDR3 is 14 amino acids long. Germline loops: CDR1 SGHRS, CDR2 YFSETQ. CDR3 in DNA: TGCGCCAGCAGCTTTGAGCGGCGGAACACTGAAGCTTTCTTT. Protein product: CASSFERRNTEAFF.

The chain uses TRBV20-1 and TRBJ2-7, with D tentatively TRBD1 or TRBD2 (6 bases each). The germline CDR1 and CDR2 sequences are DFQATT and SNEGSKA (reference sequence). V lost 1 base and J lost 5, with 18 bases in between. The CDR3 totals 15 residues. In DNA, the CDR3 is TGCAGTGCTAGAGGGAGAGAAGGGGGGAGGAACGAGCAGTACTTC. It codes for CSARGREGGRNEQYF.

The gene calls are TRBV6-1 and TRBJ1-1; no clear D. Germline lookup yields CDR1 MNHNS and CDR2 SASEGT. V dropped 6 bases and J dropped 8 bases, with 19 bases sitting between them. CDR3 size: 14 residues. This CDR3 is CASREPPLRQEAFF. CDR3 nucleotide sequence: TGTGCCAGCAGAGAACCCCCCCTCCGGCAGGAAGCTTTCTTT.

The J gene is TRBJ2-3, the V gene TRBV27; 7 bases map to TRBD2. The germline V gene has CDR1 MNHEY and CDR2 SMNVEV (reference sequence). Trimming removed 8 bases from V and 3 bases from J; junction bases left unmatched: 14. The CDR3 covers 16 residues. The CDR3 DNA reads TGTGCCAGCCTCAAACGCGGGGGAAGTTTTACAGATACGCAGTATTTT. Its protein is CASLKRGGSFTDTQYF.

The V gene is TRBV7-9, the J gene TRBJ1-1; D is unresolved. Trimming took off 2 bases at V and 1 base at J, with 11 bases between the two ends. The germline V gene encodes CDR1 SEHNR and CDR2 FQNEAQ (reference sequence). This CDR3 has 15 amino acids. In DNA form, the CDR3 reads TGTGCCAGCAGCTTAAATAGAGGGCCGAACACTGAAGCTTTCTTT. Its protein product is CASSLNRGPNTEAFF.

The chain joins TRBV27 to TRBJ2-7; TRBD1 matches 10 bases. J gave up 6 bases and V 3 bases, and 11 bases lay outside the gene matches. CDR3 length: 16 amino acids. Germline V CDR1 and CDR2: MNHEY, SMNVEV (reference sequence). The CDR3 region is CASSFSLVGQGFEQYF. In DNA, the CDR3 is TGTGCCAGCAGTTTTAGTCTGGTGGGACAGGGGTTCGAGCAGTACTTC.

The chain recombines TRBV6-1 with TRBJ2-7; 10 positions agree with TRBD2. This CDR3 is 16 amino acids long. J lost 4 bases, V lost 1 base, and 7 bases had no gene match. Germline CDR1 MNHNS, CDR2 SASEGT. CDR3 residues: CASSEGLAGGGYEQYF. Written as DNA, the CDR3 is TGTGCCAGCAGTGAAGGGTTAGCGGGAGGCGGATACGAGCAGTACTTC.